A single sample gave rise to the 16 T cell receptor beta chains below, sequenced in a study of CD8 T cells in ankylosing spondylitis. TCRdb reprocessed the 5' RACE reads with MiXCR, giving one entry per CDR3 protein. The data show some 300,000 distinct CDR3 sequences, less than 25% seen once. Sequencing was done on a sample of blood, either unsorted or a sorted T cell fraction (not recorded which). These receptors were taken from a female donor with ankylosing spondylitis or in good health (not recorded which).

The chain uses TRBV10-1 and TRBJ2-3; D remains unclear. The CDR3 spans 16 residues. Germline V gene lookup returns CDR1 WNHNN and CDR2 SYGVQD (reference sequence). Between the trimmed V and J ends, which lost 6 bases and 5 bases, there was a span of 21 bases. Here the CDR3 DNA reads TGCGCCAGCAGCCCCGCCATCTACGGAGAAGGAGATACGCAGTATTTT. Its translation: CASSPAIYGEGDTQYF.

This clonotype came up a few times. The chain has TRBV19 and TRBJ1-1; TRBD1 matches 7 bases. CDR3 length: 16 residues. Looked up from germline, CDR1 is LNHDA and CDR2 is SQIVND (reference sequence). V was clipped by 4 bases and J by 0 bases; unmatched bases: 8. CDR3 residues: CASSTPTGVMNTEAFF. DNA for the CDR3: TGTGCCAGTAGTACGCCTACAGGGGTAATGAACACTGAAGCTTTCTTT.

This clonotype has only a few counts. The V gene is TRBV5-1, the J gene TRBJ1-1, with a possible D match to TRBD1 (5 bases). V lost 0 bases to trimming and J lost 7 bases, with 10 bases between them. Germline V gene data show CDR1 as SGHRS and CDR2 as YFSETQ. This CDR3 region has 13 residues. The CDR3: CASSLVGHHEAFF. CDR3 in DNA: TGCGCCAGCAGCTTGGTAGGACATCATGAAGCTTTCTTT.

The CDR3 DNA follows: TGTGCCAGCAGCCAAGATGGGCCGGGCGGTTGGGGCTACACCTTC. Protein sequence: CASSQDGPGGWGYTF. The V gene is TRBV3-1, the J gene TRBJ1-2; D not certain. CDR1 is LGHDT, CDR2 YNNKEL, per germline (reference sequence). V lost 0 bases and J 8 bases, leaving 16 bases between the germline ends. The CDR3 runs to 15 residues.

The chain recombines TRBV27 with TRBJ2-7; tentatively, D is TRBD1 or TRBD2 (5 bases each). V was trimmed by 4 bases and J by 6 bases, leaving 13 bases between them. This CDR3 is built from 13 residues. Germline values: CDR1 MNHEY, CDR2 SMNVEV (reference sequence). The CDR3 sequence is CASSSRPGGEQYF. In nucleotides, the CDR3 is TGTGCCAGCAGTTCCCGTCCTGGGGGCGAGCAGTACTTC.

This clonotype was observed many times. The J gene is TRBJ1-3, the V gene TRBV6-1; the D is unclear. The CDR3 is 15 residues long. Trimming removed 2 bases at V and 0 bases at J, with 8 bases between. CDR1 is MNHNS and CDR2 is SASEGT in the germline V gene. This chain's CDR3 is CASSEWRISGNTIYF. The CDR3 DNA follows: TGTGCCAGCAGTGAATGGCGGATCTCTGGAAACACCATATATTTT.

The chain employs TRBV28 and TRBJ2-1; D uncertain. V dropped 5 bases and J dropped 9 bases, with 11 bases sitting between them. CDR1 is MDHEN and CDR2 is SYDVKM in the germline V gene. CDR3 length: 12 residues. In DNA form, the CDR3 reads TGTGCCAGCAGTGTTATGAATTTTGAGCAGTTCTTC. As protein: CASSVMNFEQFF.

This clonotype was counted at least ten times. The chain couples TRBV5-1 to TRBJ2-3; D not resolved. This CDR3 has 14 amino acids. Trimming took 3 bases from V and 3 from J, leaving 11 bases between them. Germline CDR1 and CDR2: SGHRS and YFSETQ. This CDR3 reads CASSSRLATDTQYF. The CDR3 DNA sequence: TGCGCCAGCAGCTCCCGTCTTGCGACAGATACGCAGTATTTT.

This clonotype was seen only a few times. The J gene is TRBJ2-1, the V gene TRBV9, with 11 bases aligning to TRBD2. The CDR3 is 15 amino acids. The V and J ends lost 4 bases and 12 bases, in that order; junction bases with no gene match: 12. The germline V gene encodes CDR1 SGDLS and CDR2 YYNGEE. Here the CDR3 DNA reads TGTGCCAGCAGCACTAGCGGGAGAACCCCCGCTGGGCAGTTCTTC. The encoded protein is CASSTSGRTPAGQFF.

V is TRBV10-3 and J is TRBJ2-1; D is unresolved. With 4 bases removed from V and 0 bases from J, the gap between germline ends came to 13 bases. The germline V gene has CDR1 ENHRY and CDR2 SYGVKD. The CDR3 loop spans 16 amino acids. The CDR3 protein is CAISGVELSSYNEQFF. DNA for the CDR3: TGTGCCATCAGTGGGGTTGAACTGAGCTCCTACAATGAGCAGTTCTTC.

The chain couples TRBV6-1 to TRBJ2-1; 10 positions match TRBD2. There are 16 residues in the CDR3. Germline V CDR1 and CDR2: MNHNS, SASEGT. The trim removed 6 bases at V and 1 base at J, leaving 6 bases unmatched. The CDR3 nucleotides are TGTGCCAGCAGCCCCGTAGCGGGAGGTTCCTACAATGAGCAGTTCTTC. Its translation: CASSPVAGGSYNEQFF.

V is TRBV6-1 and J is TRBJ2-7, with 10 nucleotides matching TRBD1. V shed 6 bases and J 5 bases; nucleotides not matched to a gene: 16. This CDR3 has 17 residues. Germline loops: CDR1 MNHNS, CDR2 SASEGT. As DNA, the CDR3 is TGTGCCAGCAGAAACAGCTATCCGGGACAGGGGAACCACGAGCAGTACTTC. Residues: CASRNSYPGQGNHEQYF.

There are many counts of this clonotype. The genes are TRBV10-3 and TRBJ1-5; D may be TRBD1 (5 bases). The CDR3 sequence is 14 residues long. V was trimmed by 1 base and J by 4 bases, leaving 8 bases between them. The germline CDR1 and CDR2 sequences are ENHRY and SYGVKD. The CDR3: CAISELGGNQPQHF. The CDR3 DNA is TGTGCCATCAGTGAGTTGGGGGGGAATCAGCCCCAGCATTTT.

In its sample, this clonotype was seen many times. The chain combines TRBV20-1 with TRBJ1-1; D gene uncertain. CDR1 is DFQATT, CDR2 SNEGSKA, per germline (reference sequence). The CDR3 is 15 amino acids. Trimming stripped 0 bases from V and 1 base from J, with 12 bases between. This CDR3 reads CSARDPGVRNTEAFF. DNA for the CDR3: TGCAGTGCTAGAGATCCGGGTGTGAGGAACACTGAAGCTTTCTTT.

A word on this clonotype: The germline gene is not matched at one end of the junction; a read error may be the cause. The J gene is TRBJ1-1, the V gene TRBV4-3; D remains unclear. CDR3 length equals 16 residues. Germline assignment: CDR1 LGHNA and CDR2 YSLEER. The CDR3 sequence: CASSQDFRRPNTEAFF. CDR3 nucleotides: TGCGCCAGCAGCCAAGATTTCCGGCGGCCGAACACCGAAGCTTTCTTT.

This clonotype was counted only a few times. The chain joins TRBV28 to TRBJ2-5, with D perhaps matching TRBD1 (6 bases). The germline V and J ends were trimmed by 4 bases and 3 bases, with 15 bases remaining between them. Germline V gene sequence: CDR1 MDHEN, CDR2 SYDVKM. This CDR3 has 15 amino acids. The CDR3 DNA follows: TGTGCCAGCAGTTCCCCAGGGGCCCCCAAAGAGACCCAGTACTTC. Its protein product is CASSSPGAPKETQYF.